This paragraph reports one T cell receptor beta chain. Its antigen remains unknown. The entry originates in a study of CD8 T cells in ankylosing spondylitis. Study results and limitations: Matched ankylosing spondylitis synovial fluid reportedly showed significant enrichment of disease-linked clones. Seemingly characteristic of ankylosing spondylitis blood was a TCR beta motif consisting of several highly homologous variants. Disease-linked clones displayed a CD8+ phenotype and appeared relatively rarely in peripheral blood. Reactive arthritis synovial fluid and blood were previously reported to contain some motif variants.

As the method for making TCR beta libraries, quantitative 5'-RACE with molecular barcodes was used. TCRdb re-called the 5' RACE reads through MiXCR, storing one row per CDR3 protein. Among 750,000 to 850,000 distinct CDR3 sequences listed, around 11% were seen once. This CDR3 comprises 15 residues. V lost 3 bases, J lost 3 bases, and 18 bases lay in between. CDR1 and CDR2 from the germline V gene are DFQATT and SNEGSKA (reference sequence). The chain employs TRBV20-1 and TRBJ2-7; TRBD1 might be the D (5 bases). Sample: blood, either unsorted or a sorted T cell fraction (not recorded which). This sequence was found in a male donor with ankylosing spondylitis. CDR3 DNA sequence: TGCAGTGCTAGGGACCCCATAGGGGTAAACTACGAGCAGTACTTC. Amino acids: CSARDPIGVNYEQYF.